Below are 3 T cell receptor beta chains sequenced from a single sample in a study of blood T cell repertoires in COVID-19. TCRdb keeps only in-frame clones here, not all; method: immunoSEQ multiplex PCR. The sample lists fewer than 250,000 clones, over 80% seen once, with 6% to 7% in the top ten. Sequenced: peripheral blood. The receptors derive from a woman aged 60-75 years with active or convalescent COVID-19.

This chain joins TRBV28 and TRBJ2-1; D not resolved. Germline CDR1 and CDR2: MDHEN and SYDVKM. The CDR3 sequence is 15 residues long. Trimming shortened V by 3 bases and J by 3 bases, and 12 bases separated the two germline ends. The CDR3 loop reads CASSLWRSIYNEQFF. Here the CDR3 DNA reads TGTGCCAGCAGTTTGTGGCGGTCTATCTACAATGAGCAGTTCTTC.

This clone has only a few counts. V usage is TRBV27 and J usage is TRBJ2-1, with 10 bases identical to TRBD2. There are 15 residues in the CDR3. Germline CDR1 reads MNHEY; CDR2 reads SMNVEV (reference sequence). Trimming cost V 5 bases and J 4 bases; bases outside gene matches: 5. The CDR3 coding sequence is TGTGCCAGCAGTCCCCGGACTAGCGGTTACAATGAGCAGTTCTTC. Amino acids: CASSPRTSGYNEQFF.

This chain uses TRBV5-6 with TRBJ1-5; TRBD1 matches at 7 bases. This CDR3 spans 14 amino acids. V gave up 4 bases and J gave up 7 bases; unmatched junction bases: 8. CDR1 and CDR2 (germline): SGHDT, YYEEEE. CDR3 sequence reads: CASSLEGAGQPQHF. CDR3 nucleotides: TGTGCCAGCAGCCTTGAGGGGGCTGGGCAGCCCCAGCATTTT.